This T cell receptor (beta chain) emerged from a study of cytomegalovirus exposure and HLA in healthy donors. Vbeta (60) and Jbeta (13) primers were used in the PCR. Measured with immunoSEQ multiplex PCR; TCRdb has only the in-frame clones, and not every one. The data contain approximately 180,000 clones, over 65% of them singletons. These donors, healthy bone marrow donors, were studied. The CDR3 has 14 residues. Trimming left V 4 bases short and J 3 bases short, with 12 bases between. Per the germline V gene, CDR1 is SEHNR and CDR2 is FQNEAQ (reference sequence). The origin of this receptor is a woman aged 25 to 39 in good health and CMV-seronegative. The specimen was PBMCs. The gene calls are TRBV7-9 and TRBJ2-5, with D possibly matching TRBD2 (6 bases). The CDR3, as DNA: TGTGCCAGCAGCTCCCGACTAGATGAAGAGACCCAGTACTTC. Translation: CASSSRLDEETQYF.